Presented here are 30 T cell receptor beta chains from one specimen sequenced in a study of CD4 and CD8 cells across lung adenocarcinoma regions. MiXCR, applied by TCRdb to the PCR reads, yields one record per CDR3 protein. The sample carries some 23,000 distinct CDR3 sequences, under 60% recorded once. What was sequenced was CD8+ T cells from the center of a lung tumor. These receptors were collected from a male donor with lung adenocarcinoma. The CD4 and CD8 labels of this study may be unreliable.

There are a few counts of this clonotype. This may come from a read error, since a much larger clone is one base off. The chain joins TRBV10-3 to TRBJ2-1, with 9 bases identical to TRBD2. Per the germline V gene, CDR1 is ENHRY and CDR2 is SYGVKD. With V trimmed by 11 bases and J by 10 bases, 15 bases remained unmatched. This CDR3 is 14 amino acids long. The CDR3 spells CAAYSGSPTYEQFF. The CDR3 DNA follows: TGTGCCGCCTATAGCGGGAGCCCGACCTACGAGCAGTTCTTC.

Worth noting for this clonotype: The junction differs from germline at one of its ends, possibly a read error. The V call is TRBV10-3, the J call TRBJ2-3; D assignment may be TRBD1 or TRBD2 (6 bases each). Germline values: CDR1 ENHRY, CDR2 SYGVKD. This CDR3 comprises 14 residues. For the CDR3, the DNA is TGTGCGGGCAAGGGGGGCCCAAGCAAAGATACGCAGTATTTT. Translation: CAGKGGPSKDTQYF.

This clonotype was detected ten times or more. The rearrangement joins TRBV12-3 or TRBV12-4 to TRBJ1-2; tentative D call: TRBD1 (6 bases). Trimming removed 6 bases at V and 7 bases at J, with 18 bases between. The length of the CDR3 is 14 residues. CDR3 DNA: TGTGCCAGCAGATTTACAGGGAATAGTGGTGGCTACACCTTC. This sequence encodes CASRFTGNSGGYTF.

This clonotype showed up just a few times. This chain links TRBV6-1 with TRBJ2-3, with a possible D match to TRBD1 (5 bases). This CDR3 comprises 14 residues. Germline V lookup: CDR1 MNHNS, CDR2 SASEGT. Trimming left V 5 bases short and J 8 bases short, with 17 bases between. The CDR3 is CASSLGDGAFTQYF. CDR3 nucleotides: TGTGCCAGCAGTCTCGGCGATGGGGCCTTTACGCAGTATTTT.

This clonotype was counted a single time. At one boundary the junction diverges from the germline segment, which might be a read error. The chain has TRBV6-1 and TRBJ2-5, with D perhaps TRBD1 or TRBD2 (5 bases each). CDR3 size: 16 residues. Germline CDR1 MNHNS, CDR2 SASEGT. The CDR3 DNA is TGTGCCAGCAGGGGGCGCGGGCGGCGTGACAGAGAGACGCAGTACTTC. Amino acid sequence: CASRGRGRRDRETQYF.

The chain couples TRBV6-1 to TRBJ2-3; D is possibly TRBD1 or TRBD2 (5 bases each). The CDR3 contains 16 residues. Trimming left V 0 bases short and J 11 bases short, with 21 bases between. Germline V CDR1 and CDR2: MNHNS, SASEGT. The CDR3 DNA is TGTGCCAGCAGTGAAGCGGGGACGTGGGCCAAAAATATGCAGTATTTT. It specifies CASSEAGTWAKNMQYF.

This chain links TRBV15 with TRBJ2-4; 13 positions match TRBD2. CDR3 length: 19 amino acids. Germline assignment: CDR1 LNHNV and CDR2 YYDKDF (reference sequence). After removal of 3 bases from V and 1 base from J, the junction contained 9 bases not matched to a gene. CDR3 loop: CATSSPGTSGRGAKNIQYF. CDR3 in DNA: TGTGCCACCAGCAGCCCCGGTACTAGCGGGAGGGGGGCCAAAAACATTCAGTACTTC.

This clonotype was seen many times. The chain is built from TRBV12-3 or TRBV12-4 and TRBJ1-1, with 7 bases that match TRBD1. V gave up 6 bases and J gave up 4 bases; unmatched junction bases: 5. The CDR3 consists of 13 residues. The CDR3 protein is CASSPRQGTEAFF. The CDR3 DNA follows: TGTGCCAGCAGCCCCAGACAGGGCACTGAAGCTTTCTTT.

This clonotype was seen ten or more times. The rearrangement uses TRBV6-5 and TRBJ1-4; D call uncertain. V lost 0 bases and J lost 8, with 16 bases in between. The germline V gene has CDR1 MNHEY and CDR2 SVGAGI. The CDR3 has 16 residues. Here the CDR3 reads CASSYSTAGYFEKLFF. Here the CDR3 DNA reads TGTGCCAGCAGTTACTCGACGGCGGGGTATTTCGAAAAACTGTTTTTT.

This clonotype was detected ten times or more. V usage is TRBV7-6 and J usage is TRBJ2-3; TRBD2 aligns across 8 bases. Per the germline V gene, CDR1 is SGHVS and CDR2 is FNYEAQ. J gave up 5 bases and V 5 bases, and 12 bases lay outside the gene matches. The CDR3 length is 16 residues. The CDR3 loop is CASSLGRALELDTQYF. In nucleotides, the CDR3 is TGTGCCAGCAGCCTCGGGAGGGCCCTCGAACTAGATACGCAGTATTTT.

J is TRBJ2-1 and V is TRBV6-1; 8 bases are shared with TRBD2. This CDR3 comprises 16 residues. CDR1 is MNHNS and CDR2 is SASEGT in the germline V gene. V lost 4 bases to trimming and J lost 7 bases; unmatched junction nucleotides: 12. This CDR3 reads CASSAELAVLGNEQFF. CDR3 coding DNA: TGTGCCAGCAGTGCGGAACTAGCGGTTCTTGGAAATGAGCAGTTCTTC.

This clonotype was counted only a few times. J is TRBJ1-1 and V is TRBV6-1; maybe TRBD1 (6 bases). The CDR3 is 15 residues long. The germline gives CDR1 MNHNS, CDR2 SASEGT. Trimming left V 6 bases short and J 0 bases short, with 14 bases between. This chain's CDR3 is CASSVRGLLNTEAFF. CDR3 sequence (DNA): TGTGCCAGCAGCGTCCGGGGGCTCTTGAACACTGAAGCTTTCTTT.

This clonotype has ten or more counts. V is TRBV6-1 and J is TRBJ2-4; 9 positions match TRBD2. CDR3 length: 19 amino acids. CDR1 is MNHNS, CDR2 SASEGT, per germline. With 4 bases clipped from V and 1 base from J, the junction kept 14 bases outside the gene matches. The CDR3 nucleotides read TGTGCCAGCAGTGGGTCTGCGGGAGGGATCCAAGCGGCCAAAAACATTCAGTACTTC. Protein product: CASSGSAGGIQAAKNIQYF.

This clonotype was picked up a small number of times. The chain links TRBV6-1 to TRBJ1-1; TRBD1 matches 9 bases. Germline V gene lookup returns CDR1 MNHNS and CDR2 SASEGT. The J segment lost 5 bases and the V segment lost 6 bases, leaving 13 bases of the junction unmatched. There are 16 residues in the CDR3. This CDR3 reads CASSSGETGGGTEAFF. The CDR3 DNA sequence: TGTGCCAGCAGCTCTGGGGAGACAGGGGGTGGGACTGAAGCTTTCTTT.

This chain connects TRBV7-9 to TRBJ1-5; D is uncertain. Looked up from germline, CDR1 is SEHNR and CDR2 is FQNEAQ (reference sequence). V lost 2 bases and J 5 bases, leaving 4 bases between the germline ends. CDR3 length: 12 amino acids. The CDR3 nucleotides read TGTGCCAGCAGCTTACCCGATCAGCCCCAGCATTTT. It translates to CASSLPDQPQHF.

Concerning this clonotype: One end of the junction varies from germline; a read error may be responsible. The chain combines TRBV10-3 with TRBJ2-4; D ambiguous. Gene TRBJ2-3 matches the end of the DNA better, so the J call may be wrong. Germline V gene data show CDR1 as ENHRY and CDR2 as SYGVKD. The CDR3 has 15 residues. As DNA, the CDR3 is TGTGCCATCAGTGAGGGGGTGCGCGGCAAAAATACTCAGTATTTT. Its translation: CAISEGVRGKNTQYF.

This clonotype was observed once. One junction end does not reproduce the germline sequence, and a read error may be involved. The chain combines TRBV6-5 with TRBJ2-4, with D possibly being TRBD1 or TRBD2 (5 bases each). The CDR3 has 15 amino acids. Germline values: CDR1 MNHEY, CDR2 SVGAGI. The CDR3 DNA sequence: TGTTGCAGCAGTTCGGGGCTGTGGGCCACAAACACTCAGTACTTC. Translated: CCSSSGLWATNTQYF.

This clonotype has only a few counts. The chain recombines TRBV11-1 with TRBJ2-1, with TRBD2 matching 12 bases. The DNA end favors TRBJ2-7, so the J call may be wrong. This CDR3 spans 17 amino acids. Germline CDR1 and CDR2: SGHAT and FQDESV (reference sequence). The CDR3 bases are TGTGCCAGCAGCTTTATTGCTAGCGGGAGGGTAATATACGAGCAGTACTTC. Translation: CASSFIASGRVIYEQYF.

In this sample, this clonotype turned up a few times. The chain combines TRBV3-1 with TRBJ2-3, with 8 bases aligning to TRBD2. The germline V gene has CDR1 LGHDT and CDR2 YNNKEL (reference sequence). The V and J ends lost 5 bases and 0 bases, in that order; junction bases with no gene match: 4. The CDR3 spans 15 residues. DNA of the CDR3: TGTGCCAGCAGCTATAGCGGGACTAGCACAGATACGCAGTATTTT. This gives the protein CASSYSGTSTDTQYF.

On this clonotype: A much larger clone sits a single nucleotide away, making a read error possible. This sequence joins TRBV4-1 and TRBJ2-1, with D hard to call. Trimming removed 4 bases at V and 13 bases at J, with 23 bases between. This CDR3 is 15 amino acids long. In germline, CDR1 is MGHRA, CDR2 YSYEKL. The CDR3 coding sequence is TGCGCCAGCAGCCGCCAGGTCTCACGCGCCGAGACCCAGTTCTTC. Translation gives CASSRQVSRAETQFF.

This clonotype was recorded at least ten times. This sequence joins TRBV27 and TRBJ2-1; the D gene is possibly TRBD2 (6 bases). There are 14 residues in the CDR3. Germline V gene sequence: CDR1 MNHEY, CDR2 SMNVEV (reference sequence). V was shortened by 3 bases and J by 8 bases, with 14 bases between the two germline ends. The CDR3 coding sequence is TGTGCCAGCAGTTTGATGGCGGGGATCGATGAGCAGTTCTTC. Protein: CASSLMAGIDEQFF.

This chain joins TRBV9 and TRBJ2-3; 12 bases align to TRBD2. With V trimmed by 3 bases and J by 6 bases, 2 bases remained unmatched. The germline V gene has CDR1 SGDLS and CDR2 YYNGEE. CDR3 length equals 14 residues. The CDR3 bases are TGTGCCAGCAGCGCGCTAGCGGGGGGGGATACGCAGTATTTT. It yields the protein CASSALAGGDTQYF.

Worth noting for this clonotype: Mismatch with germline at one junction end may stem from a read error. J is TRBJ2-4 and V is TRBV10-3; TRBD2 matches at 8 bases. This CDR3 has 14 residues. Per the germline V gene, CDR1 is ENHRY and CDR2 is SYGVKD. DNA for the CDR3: TGCGGCGTCTCGGGGGCGGGAGGCCAAGACACGCAGTACTTC. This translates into CGVSGAGGQDTQYF.

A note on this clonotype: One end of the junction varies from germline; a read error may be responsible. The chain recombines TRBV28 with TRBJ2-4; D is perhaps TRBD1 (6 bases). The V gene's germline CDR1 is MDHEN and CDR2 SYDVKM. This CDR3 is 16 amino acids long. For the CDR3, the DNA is TGTGCCAGCAGTGTATCGGGGCTGGGGGCCAAAAACACTCAGTATTTC. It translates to CASSVSGLGAKNTQYF.

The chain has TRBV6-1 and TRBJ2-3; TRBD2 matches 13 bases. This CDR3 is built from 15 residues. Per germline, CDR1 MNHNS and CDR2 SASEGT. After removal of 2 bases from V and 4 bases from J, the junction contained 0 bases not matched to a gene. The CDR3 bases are TGTGCCAGCAGTGAAACTAGCGGGGGGGCAGATACGCAGTATTTT. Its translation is CASSETSGGADTQYF.

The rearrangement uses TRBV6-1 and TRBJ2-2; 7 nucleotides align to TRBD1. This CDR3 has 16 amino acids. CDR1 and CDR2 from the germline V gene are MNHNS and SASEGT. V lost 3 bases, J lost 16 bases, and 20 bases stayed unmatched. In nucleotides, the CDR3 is TGTGCCAGCAGTGATAAACAGACAGGGAGCACCGGGACGCAGTTTTTT. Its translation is CASSDKQTGSTGTQFF.

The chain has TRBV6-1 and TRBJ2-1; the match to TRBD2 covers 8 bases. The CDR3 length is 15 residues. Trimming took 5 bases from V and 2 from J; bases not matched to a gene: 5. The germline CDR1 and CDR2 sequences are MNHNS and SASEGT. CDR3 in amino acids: CASSRTSGPYNEQFF. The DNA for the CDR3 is TGTGCCAGCAGTCGAACTAGCGGACCCTACAATGAGCAGTTCTTC.

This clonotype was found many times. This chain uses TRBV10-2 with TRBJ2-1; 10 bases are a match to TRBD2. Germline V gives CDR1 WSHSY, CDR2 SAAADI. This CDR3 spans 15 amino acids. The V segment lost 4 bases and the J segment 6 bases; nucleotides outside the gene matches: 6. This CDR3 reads CASSVSSGSVNEQFF. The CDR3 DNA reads TGCGCCAGCAGTGTATCTAGCGGGAGTGTCAATGAGCAGTTCTTC.

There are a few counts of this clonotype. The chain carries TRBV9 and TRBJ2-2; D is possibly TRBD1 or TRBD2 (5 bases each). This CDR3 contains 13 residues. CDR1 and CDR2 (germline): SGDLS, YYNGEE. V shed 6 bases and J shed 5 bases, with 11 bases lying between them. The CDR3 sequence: CASTRWGTGELFF. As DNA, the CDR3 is TGTGCCAGCACCAGGTGGGGGACCGGGGAGCTGTTTTTT.

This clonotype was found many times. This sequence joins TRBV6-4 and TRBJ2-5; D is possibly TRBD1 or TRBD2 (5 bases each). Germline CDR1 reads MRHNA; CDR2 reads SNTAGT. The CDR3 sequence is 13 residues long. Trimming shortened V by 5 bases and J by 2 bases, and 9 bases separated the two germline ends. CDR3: CASSRDGQETQYF. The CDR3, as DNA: TGTGCCAGCAGTAGGGACGGGCAAGAGACCCAGTACTTC.